Here is one T cell receptor (beta chain) with its context. The sample originates from a study of blood T cell repertoires in COVID-19. Overall study: Samples representing acute and convalescent COVID-19 were sourced from the United States, Italy and Spain. From T cells, B-cell-depleted T cells, or PBMCs came the material, which was cDNA or gDNA.

Original data processing: Estimates of nucleated cell counts were drawn from the amplification of reference gene primers. The data were produced by immunoSEQ multiplex PCR, yet TCRdb's version contains in-frame clones alone and is incomplete. The V and J calls and clone size come from that table; D and trimming were worked out from the DNA. The table has more than 130,000 clones, around nine tenths seen once; the top ten hold more than 3.5%. V lost 4 bases and J lost 7; bases outside the gene matches: 2. The CDR3 has 14 residues. The germline CDR1 and CDR2 sequences are SGHRS and YFSETQ. Sequencing input: peripheral blood. This receptor was identified in a woman aged 40 to 50 with acute or convalescent COVID-19. The V gene is TRBV5-1, the J gene TRBJ1-6, with 10 bases that match TRBD1. The CDR3 reads CASSADRGNSPLHF. For the CDR3, the DNA is TGCGCCAGCAGCGCGGACAGGGGGAATTCACCCCTCCACTTT.